This T cell receptor beta chain was identified during a study of T cells in Graves' hyperthyroidism and ophthalmopathy. Using RNA transcripts as the source, TCR beta CDR3 regions were amplified. First-round RT-PCR with HTBI primers amplified the TCR CDR3 region. Each CDR3 protein gets one entry after TCRdb re-called the multiplex PCR reads with MiXCR. Of roughly 380,000 distinct CDR3 sequences listed, approximately 15% are singletons. This clonotype was recorded at least ten times. Its antigen is unknown. General study results and limits: Clonotypes that were expanded in thyroid above 0.001 mostly appeared in blood too. Stable hyperthyroidism was separated from ophthalmopathy by a model based on 13 V-J features.

CDR3 length equals 14 residues. With 7 bases clipped from V and 2 bases from J, the junction kept 7 bases outside the gene matches. Germline V lookup: CDR1 SGHTA, CDR2 FQGNSA. It was at first hyperthyroidism diagnosis, before any ophthalmopathy symptoms, that the blood sample was taken. Isolation of PBMCs was performed on 8 to 10 ml fresh peripheral blood. Sample: blood. The clonotype was recovered from a young man with Graves' hyperthyroidism that later progressed to Graves' ophthalmopathy. This chain uses TRBV7-2 with TRBJ1-2; 7 bases align to TRBD1. Written as DNA, the CDR3 is TGTGCCAGCACTGGACAGGAGGGGAACTATGGCTACACCTTC. It codes for CASTGQEGNYGYTF.